This T cell receptor (beta chain) originates from a study of blood T cell repertoires in COVID-19. As for the study in general: Material from acute and convalescent COVID-19 was sourced from the United States, Italy and Spain. T cells, B-cell-depleted T cells, or PBMCs supplied cDNA or gDNA.

Per the study methods: Nucleated cell counts were estimated from reference gene primer amplification. Assay used: immunoSEQ multiplex PCR; TCRdb lists only in-frame clones, some missing. V, J and clone size derive from that table, while D and trimming were established from the DNA sequence. The sample shows about 53,000 clones, 70% to 85% of them seen only once. Germline CDR1 and CDR2: SNHLY and FYNNEI. Trimming stripped 7 bases from V and 1 base from J, with 17 bases between. This CDR3 contains 15 residues. This chain connects TRBV2 to TRBJ2-7, with D unclear. This TCR was recovered from a human donor in a cohort sampled during active COVID-19. The sequencing sample was made of peripheral blood. The CDR3 DNA reads TGTGCCAGCATGCCCCTCTCGAGCAGGTCCTACGAGCAGTACTTC. It yields the protein CASMPLSSRSYEQYF.